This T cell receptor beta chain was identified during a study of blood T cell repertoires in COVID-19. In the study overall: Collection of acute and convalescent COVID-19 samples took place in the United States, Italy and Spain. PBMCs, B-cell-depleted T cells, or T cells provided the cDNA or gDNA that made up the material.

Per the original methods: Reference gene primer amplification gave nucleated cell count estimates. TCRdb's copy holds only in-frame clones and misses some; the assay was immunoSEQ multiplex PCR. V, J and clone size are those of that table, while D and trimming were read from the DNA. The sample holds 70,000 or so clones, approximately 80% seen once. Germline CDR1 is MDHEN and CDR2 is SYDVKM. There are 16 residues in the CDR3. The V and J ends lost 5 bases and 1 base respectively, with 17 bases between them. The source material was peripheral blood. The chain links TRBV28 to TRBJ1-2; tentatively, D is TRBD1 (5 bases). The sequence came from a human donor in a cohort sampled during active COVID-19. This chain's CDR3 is CASSPMEGDFNYGYTF. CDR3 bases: TGTGCCAGCAGTCCTATGGAAGGGGATTTTAACTATGGCTACACCTTC.